This T cell receptor beta chain emerged from a study of PD-1 and CTLA-4 blockade in melanoma. The germline V gene has CDR1 LGHDT and CDR2 YNNKEL (reference sequence). This CDR3 contains 14 residues. Trimming removed 4 bases at V and 5 bases at J, with 12 bases between. Sequencing used immunoSEQ multiplex PCR; TCRdb keeps in-frame clones, though not all of them. The sample consists of tens of thousands of clones, roughly nine tenths of them appearing once. This sequence was found in a human donor with melanoma. Sequencing was performed on CD8+ T cells from peripheral blood, taken before anti-PD-1 treatment. The V call is TRBV3-1 (or the pseudogene TRBV3-2), the J call TRBJ2-1, with TRBD2 as a possible D gene (6 bases). The CDR3 here is CASSLTGLNNEQFF. In nucleotides, the CDR3 is TGTGCCAGCAGCCTAACCGGACTAAACAATGAGCAGTTCTTC.